This TCR beta chain was sequenced in a study of blood T cell repertoires in COVID-19 (TCRdb year 2020). As for the study more broadly: Collaborator samples came from the United States, Italy and Spain and covered acute and convalescent phases of COVID-19. The prospective study material was composed of cDNA or gDNA derived from T cells, B-cell-depleted T cells, or PBMCs. Subjects who had been exposed to COVID-19, were actively infected with it, or had recovered from it provided the deeply sampled blood TCRbeta repertoires that made up the dataset. A freely available public database, intended as a resource for researchers studying the immune response to SARS-CoV-2, is where the repertoires were released. Samples were obtained from the ongoing ImmuneRACE study (first 160 participants) and from approximately 1,200 subjects provided by 6 global collaborators. The sample metadata nearly always contained a de-identified subject ID, COVID-19 status, age in years and sex. Where available, HLA class I and class II types were obtained from metadata supplied by the sample provider rather than from assay-based typing.

In the case of this clone: Its antigen is not yet known. No much larger clone is present one base from it, and per-base qualities are unavailable.

Reading from cysteine to phenylalanine, the CDR3 counts 15 amino acids. Only the CDR3 DNA is retained, 45 bases long and in frame from the first base. V loses 4 bases of germline sequence and J loses 2 bases, and the interval between the two ends is 13 bases. Looking up the germline V gene yields CDR1 MDHEN and CDR2 SYDVKM. Each collaborating institution followed its own protocols to collect whole blood in K2EDTA tubes. For TCRbeta analysis, collaborators shipped samples as frozen whole blood, isolated PBMCs, or DNA extracted from either of those sample types. The immunoSEQ Assay, a bias-controlled multiplex PCR, was used to amplify TCRbeta CDR3 regions from genomic DNA. Per the authors' processing: Within the assay, amplification of reference gene primers was used to estimate how many nucleated cells each sample contained. To quantify the absolute abundance of each unique TCRbeta CDR3 rearrangement, sequence reads were collapsed and filtered. For each sample, productive Simpson clonality was calculated as the square root of Simpson's diversity index across productive rearrangements. TCRdb retrieved this table from immuneACCESS and kept in-frame rearrangements only. Not all clones are present; in checked studies, unresolved V genes account for under half, and no reason is known for the remainder. Clone size and the V and J calls come from that table; the DNA yielded D and trimming. The sample table records some 140,000 clones; around 80% of these occur just once. The ten largest clones add up to 11% of the sample.

The research as a whole found: The quantity of clinical and demographic metadata differed by source and by participant and was supplied without curation.

Sequenced: peripheral blood. The chain is encoded by TRBV28 joined to TRBJ2-3; TRBD2 is possibly the D segment (6 matching bases). The sequence derives from a human donor in a cohort sampled during active COVID-19. CDR3 region: CASSSLGGVTDTQYF. Read as DNA, the sequence is TGTGCCAGCAGTTCCCTCGGGGGAGTCACAGATACGCAGTATTTT.